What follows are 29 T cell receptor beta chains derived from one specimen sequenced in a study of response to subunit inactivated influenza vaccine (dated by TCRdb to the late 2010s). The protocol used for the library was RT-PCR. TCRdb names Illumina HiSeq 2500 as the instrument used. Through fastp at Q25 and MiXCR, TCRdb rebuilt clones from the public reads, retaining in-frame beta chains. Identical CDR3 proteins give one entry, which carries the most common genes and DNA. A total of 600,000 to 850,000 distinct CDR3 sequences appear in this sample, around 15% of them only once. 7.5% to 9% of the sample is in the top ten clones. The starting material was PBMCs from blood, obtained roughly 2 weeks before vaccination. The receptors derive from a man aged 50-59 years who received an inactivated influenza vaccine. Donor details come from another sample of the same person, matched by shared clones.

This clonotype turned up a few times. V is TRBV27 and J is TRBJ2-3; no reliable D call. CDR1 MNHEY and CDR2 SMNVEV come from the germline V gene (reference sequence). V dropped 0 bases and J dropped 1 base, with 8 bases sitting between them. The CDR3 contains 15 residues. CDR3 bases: TGTGCCAGCAGTTTATCATATTCCCGCACAGATACGCAGTATTTT. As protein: CASSLSYSRTDTQYF.

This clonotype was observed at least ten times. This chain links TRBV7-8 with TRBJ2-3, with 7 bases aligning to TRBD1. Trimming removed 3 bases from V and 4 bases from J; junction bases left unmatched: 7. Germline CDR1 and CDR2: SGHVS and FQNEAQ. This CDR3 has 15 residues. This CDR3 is CASSFDRVGADTQYF. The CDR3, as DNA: TGTGCCAGCAGCTTCGACAGGGTTGGGGCAGATACGCAGTATTTT.

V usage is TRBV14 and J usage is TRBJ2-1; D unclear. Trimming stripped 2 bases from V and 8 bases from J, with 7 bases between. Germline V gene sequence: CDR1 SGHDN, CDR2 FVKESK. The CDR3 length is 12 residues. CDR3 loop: CASSQFLDEQFF. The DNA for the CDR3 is TGTGCCAGCAGCCAATTTTTGGATGAGCAGTTCTTC.

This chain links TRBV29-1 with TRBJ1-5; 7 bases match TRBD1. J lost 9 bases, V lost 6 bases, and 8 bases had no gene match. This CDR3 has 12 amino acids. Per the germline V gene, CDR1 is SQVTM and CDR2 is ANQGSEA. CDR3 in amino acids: CSVTQGKGPQHF. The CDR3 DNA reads TGCAGCGTGACACAGGGGAAGGGGCCCCAGCATTTT.

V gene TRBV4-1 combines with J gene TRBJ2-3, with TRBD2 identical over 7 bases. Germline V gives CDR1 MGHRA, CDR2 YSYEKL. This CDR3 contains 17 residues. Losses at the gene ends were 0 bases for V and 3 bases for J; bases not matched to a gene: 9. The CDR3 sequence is CASSQDLGGRGTDTQYF. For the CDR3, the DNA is TGCGCCAGCAGCCAAGATCTGGGGGGGAGAGGGACAGATACGCAGTATTTT.

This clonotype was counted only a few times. The CDR3 loop is CAISGGGSGNTIYF. The CDR3 nucleotides are TGTGCCATCAGTGGCGGGGGCTCTGGAAACACCATATATTTT. This chain uses TRBV10-3 with TRBJ1-3, with a possible D match to TRBD1 (5 bases). The CDR3 spans 14 residues. V was trimmed by 4 bases and J by 0 bases, leaving 7 bases between them. Germline V gene sequence: CDR1 ENHRY, CDR2 SYGVKD.

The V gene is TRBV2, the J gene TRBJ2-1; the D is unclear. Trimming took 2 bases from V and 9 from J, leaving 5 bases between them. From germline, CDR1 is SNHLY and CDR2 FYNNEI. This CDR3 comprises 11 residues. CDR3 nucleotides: TGTGCCAGCAGTGAATCTCCTGAGCAGTTCTTC. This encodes CASSESPEQFF.

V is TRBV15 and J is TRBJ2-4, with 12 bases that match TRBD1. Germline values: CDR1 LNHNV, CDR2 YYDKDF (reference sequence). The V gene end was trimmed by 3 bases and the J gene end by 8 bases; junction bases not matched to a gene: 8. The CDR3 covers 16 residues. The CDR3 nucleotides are TGTGCCACCAGCAGCGGGACAGGGGGCCAAGGACACATTCAGTACTTC. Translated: CATSSGTGGQGHIQYF.

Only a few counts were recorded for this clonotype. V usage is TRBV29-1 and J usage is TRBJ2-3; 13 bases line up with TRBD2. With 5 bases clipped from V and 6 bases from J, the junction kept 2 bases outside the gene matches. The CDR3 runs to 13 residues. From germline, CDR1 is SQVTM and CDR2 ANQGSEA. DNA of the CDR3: TGCAGCGTTAGACTAGCGGGGGGTGATACGCAGTATTTT. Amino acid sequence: CSVRLAGGDTQYF.

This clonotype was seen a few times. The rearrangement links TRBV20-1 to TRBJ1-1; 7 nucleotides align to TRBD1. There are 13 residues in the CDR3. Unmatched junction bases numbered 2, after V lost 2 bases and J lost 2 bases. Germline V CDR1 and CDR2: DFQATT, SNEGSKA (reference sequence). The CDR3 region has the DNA TGCAGTGCTAGACGACAGGGTAACACTGAAGCTTTCTTT. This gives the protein CSARRQGNTEAFF.

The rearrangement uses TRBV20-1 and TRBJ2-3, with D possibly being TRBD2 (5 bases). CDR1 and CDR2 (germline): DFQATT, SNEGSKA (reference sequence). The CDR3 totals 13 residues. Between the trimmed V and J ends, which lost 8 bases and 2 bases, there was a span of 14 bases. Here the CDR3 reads CSSGVLITDTQYF. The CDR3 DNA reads TGCAGTTCCGGGGTCCTAATCACAGATACGCAGTATTTT.

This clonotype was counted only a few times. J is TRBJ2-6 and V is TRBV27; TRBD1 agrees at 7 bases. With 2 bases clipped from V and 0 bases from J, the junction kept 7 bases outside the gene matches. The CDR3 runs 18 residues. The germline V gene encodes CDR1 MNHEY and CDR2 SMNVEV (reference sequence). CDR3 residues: CASSLVGQTHSGANVLTF. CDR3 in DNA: TGTGCCAGCAGTTTAGTGGGACAGACCCACTCTGGGGCCAACGTCCTGACTTTC.

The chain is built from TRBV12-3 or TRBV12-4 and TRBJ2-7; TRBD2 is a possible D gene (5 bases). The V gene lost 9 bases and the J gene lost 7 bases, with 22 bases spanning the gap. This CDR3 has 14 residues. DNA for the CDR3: TGTGCCAGTGGACCGACCGTTCCGAGAGGGGAGCAGTACTTC. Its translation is CASGPTVPRGEQYF.

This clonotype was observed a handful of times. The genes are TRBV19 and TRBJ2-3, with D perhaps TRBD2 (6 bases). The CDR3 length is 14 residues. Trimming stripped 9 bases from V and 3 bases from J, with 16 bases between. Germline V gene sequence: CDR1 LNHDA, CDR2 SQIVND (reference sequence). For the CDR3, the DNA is TGTGCCAGCAGTCGTGGAGGGGCGACAGATACGCAGTATTTT. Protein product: CASSRGGATDTQYF.

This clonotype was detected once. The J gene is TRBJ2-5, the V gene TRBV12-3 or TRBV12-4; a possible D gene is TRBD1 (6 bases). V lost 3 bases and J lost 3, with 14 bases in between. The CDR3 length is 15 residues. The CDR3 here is CASSFLGTGKETQYF. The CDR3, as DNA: TGTGCCAGCAGTTTCCTGGGAACAGGGAAAGAGACCCAGTACTTC.

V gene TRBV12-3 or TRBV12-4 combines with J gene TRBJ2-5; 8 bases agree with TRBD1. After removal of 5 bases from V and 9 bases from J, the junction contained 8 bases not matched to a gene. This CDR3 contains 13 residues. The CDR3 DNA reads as TGTGCCAGCAGTCAGAGACAGGGGTCGGCCCAGTACTTC. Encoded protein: CASSQRQGSAQYF.

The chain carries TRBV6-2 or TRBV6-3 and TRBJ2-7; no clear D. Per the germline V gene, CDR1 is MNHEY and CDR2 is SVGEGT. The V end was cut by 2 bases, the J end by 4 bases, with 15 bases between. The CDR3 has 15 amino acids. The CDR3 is CASSYRSAWGYEQYF. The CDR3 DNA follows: TGTGCCAGCAGTTACCGCTCGGCCTGGGGATACGAGCAGTACTTC.

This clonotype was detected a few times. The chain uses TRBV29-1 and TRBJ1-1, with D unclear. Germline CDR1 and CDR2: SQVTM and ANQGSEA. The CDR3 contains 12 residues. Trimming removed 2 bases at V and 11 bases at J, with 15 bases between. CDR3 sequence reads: CSVERSGLGAFF. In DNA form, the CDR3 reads TGCAGCGTTGAAAGGTCAGGTCTAGGGGCTTTCTTT.

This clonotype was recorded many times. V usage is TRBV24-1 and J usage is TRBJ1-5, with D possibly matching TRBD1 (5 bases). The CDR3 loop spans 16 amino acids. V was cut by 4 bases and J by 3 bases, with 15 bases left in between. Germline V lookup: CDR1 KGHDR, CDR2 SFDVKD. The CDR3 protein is CATSDRQSQNNQPQHF. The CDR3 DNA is TGTGCCACCAGTGACCGACAGAGCCAAAACAATCAGCCCCAGCATTTT.

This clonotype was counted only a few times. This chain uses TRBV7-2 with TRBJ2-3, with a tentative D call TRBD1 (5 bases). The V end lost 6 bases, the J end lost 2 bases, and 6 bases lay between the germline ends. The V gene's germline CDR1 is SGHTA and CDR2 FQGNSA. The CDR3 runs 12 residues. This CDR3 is CASRDNTDTQYF. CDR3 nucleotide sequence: TGTGCCAGCAGGGACAACACAGATACGCAGTATTTT.

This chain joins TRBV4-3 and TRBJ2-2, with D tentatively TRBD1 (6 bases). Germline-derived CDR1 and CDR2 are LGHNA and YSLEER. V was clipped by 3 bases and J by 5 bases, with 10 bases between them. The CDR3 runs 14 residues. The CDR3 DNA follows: TGCGCCAGCAGCCAGGGAAGGGGGACCGGGGAGCTGTTTTTT. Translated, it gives CASSQGRGTGELFF.

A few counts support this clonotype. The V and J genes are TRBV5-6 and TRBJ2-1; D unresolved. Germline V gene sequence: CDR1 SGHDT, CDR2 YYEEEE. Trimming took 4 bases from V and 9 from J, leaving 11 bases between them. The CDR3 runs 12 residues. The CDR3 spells CASSVADGEQFF. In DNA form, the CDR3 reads TGTGCCAGCAGCGTGGCCGACGGTGAGCAGTTCTTC.

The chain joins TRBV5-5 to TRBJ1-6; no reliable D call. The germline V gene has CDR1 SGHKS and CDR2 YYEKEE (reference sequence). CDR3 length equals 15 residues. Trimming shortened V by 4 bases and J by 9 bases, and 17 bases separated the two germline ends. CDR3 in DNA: TGTGCCAGCAGCGAACCTCTGTCGGGTTCTTCACCCCTCCACTTT. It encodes CASSEPLSGSSPLHF.

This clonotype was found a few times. CDR3 residues: CATSDLQTTGTGGAETQYF. As DNA, the CDR3 is TGTGCCACCAGTGATTTACAAACTACCGGGACAGGGGGCGCGGAGACCCAGTACTTC. The chain carries TRBV24-1 and TRBJ2-5; 12 bases match TRBD1. The CDR3 loop spans 19 amino acids. Germline CDR1 reads KGHDR; CDR2 reads SFDVKD. Losses at the gene ends were 1 base for V and 5 bases for J; bases not matched to a gene: 13.

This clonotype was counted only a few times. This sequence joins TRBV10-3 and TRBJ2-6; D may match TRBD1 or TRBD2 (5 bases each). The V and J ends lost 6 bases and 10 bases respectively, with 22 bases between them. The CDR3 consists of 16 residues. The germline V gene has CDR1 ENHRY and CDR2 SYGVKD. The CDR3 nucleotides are TGTGCCATCAGCCAATTAACAGGAGGAGCACTGAACGTCCTGACTTTC. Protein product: CAISQLTGGALNVLTF.

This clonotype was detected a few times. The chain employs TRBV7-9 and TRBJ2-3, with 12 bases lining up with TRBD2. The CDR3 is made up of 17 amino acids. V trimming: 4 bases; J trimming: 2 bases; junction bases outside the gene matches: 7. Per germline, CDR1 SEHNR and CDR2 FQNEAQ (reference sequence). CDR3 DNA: TGTGCCAGCAGCTCGACTCTAGCGGGGGGGAACACAGATACGCAGTATTTT. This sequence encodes CASSSTLAGGNTDTQYF.

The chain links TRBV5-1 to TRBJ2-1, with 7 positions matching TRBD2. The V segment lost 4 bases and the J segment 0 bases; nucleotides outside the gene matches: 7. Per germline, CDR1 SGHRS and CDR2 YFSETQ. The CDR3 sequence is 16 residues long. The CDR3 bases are TGCGCCAGCAGCCTCAGCGGGAAGAGCTCCTACAATGAGCAGTTCTTC. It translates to CASSLSGKSSYNEQFF.

The DNA of the CDR3 is TGTGCCACCAATTTTCCAATAGCCAAAAACATTCAGTACTTC. Translation: CATNFPIAKNIQYF. The rearrangement links TRBV21-1 to TRBJ2-4. TRBV21-1 is described as a pseudogene. CDR3 length: 14 residues.

CDR3 amino acids: CASSTTLDRGTQYF. The CDR3 DNA follows: TGTGCCAGCAGCACGACCTTGGACCGGGGTACGCAGTATTTT. The gene calls are TRBV7-2 and TRBJ2-3, with a possible D match to TRBD2 (5 bases). V was cut by 5 bases and J by 8 bases, with 17 bases left in between. CDR3 length: 14 residues. Per germline, CDR1 SGHTA and CDR2 FQGNSA.